This T cell receptor beta chain came from a study of cytomegalovirus exposure and HLA in healthy donors. This clone was seen once. The ends lost 0 bases at V and 3 bases at J; junction bases unmatched: 15. CDR3 length: 21 amino acids. CDR1 is LGHNA, CDR2 YSLEER, per germline. Primers: 60 Vbeta forward and 13 Jbeta reverse. Method: immunoSEQ multiplex PCR; TCRdb's copy keeps in-frame clones and lacks some. Among 85,000 to 130,000 clones listed, around 70% were seen once. The clonotype originates from a boy younger than 18 in good health and CMV-seronegative. The chain combines TRBV4-3 with TRBJ2-6; TRBD1 agrees at 9 bases. Sequenced input: PBMCs. CDR3 DNA sequence: TGCGCCAGCAGCCAAGATCTTTTCCTGGGGACAGGGTCGAATGGGGCCAACGTCCTGACTTTC. It translates to CASSQDLFLGTGSNGANVLTF.